These 17 T cell receptor beta chains share one sample of origin, sequenced in a study of blood T cell repertoires in COVID-19. Repertoires were generated with immunoSEQ multiplex PCR, while TCRdb's copy carries only in-frame clones and drops some. The data contain roughly 100,000 clones, about 76% of them singletons. The sequenced sample was peripheral blood. Receptor source: an elderly man with acute or convalescent COVID-19.

This chain connects TRBV25-1 to TRBJ2-2, with a weak D call TRBD2 (7 bases). Trimming cost V 1 base and J 4 bases, with 10 bases left between them. Germline CDR1 MGHDK, CDR2 SYGVNS. The CDR3 runs 15 residues. CDR3 region: CASSELGGGTGELFF. CDR3 nucleotides: TGTGCCAGCAGTGAATTGGGAGGGGGCACCGGGGAGCTGTTTTTT.

V gene TRBV28 combines with J gene TRBJ1-5, with D unclear. Germline-derived CDR1 and CDR2 are MDHEN and SYDVKM. With 3 bases removed from V and 6 bases from J, the gap between germline ends came to 9 bases. The CDR3 sequence is 13 residues long. The CDR3 region is CASSFREGQPQHF. The DNA of the CDR3 is TGTGCCAGCAGTTTTAGGGAGGGTCAGCCCCAGCATTTT.

This chain uses TRBV2 with TRBJ1-6; 9 bases match TRBD1. This CDR3 has 14 amino acids. With V trimmed by 6 bases and J by 10 bases, 7 bases remained unmatched. The V gene's germline CDR1 is SNHLY and CDR2 FYNNEI. The CDR3 spells CASRPGQGQSPLHF. In DNA form, the CDR3 reads TGTGCCAGCAGACCGGGACAGGGACAGTCACCCCTCCACTTT.

The chain joins TRBV19 to TRBJ2-1; TRBD2 matches 12 bases. Trimming cost V 4 bases and J 4 bases; bases outside gene matches: 8. This CDR3 is 17 amino acids long. Germline loops: CDR1 LNHDA, CDR2 SQIVND (reference sequence). The CDR3 region is CASSRLAGVGGYNEQFF. The CDR3 bases are TGTGCCAGTAGTAGACTAGCGGGAGTAGGCGGGTACAATGAGCAGTTCTTC. The full variable domain, rest sourced from reference TRBV19 and TRBJ2-1, is DGGITQSPKYLFRKEGQNVTLSCEQNLNHDAMYWYRQDPGQGLRLIYYSQIVNDFQKGDIAEGYSVSREKKESFPLTVTSAQKNPTAFYLCASSRLAGVGGYNEQFFGPGTRLTVL.

The chain is built from TRBV10-3 and TRBJ1-3; TRBD1 aligns across 9 bases. In germline, CDR1 is ENHRY, CDR2 SYGVKD. This CDR3 comprises 15 residues. V lost 3 bases, J lost 4 bases, and 4 bases stayed unmatched. The DNA for the CDR3 is TGTGCCATCAGTGACGGACAGGGGAGCGGAAACACCATATATTTT. Its translation: CAISDGQGSGNTIYF.

The chain joins TRBV5-1 to TRBJ1-1, with TRBD1 identical over 7 bases. The germline V gene has CDR1 SGHRS and CDR2 YFSETQ. There are 15 residues in the CDR3. V lost 2 bases and J lost 1; bases outside the gene matches: 5. As DNA, the CDR3 is TGCGCCAGCAGCTTCGGCGGGACAGAGAACACTGAAGCTTTCTTT. This encodes CASSFGGTENTEAFF.

The V and J genes are TRBV7-6 and TRBJ1-1, with 7 bases fitting TRBD1. Germline V gives CDR1 SGHVS, CDR2 FNYEAQ. The junction had 5 bases not matched to a gene; V was cut back by 6 bases and J by 1 base. The length of the CDR3 is 14 residues. The CDR3 bases are TGTGCCAGCAGTTCCGGGACAGCGAACACTGAAGCTTTCTTT. Translated, it gives CASSSGTANTEAFF.

This clone appeared a few times. This chain links TRBV28 with TRBJ2-7, with a possible D match to TRBD1 (7 bases). Per the germline V gene, CDR1 is MDHEN and CDR2 is SYDVKM. CDR3 length equals 15 residues. V was clipped by 6 bases and J by 0 bases, with 15 bases between them. The CDR3 reads CASRSGDSPSYEQYF. The CDR3 DNA reads TGTGCCAGCAGGTCGGGGGACAGCCCCTCCTACGAGCAGTACTTC.

This rearrangement joins TRBV7-6 to TRBJ2-1; the match to TRBD2 covers 9 bases. The trim removed 5 bases at V and 8 bases at J, leaving 10 bases unmatched. This CDR3 contains 15 residues. Germline values: CDR1 SGHVS, CDR2 FNYEAQ. The CDR3 reads CASSPFAGGGDEQFF. In DNA, the CDR3 is TGTGCCAGCAGCCCGTTCGCGGGGGGGGGTGATGAGCAGTTCTTC.

This clone appeared a single time. The chain links TRBV5-1 to TRBJ1-6, with D uncertain. V lost 4 bases and J 0 bases, leaving 8 bases between the germline ends. CDR1 and CDR2 (germline): SGHRS, YFSETQ. This CDR3 comprises 15 residues. Here the CDR3 reads CASSTASSYNSPLHF. The CDR3 bases are TGCGCCAGCAGCACCGCGAGCTCCTATAATTCACCCCTCCACTTT.

The V gene is TRBV3-1 (or the pseudogene TRBV3-2), the J gene TRBJ2-1; 9 nucleotides align to TRBD2. From germline, CDR1 is LGHDT and CDR2 YNNKEL (reference sequence). This CDR3 is built from 15 residues. Trimming at V came to 1 base and at J to 2 bases, leaving 0 bases not matched to a gene. The CDR3 is CASSQVAGAYNEQFF. The DNA for the CDR3 is TGTGCCAGCAGCCAAGTAGCGGGAGCCTACAATGAGCAGTTCTTC.

This clone showed up just a few times. CDR3 sequence: CASSATGGSNQPQHF. In DNA, the CDR3 is TGTGCCAGCAGCGCCACGGGGGGAAGCAATCAGCCCCAGCATTTT. The V call is TRBV7-8, the J call TRBJ1-5, with D perhaps matching TRBD1 (5 bases). V was pared by 5 bases and J by 1 base, with 12 bases between. CDR1 SGHVS and CDR2 FQNEAQ come from the germline V gene. The CDR3 contains 15 residues.

The genes are TRBV6-5 and TRBJ2-1, with 8 bases fitting TRBD2. V lost 0 bases and J lost 2; bases outside the gene matches: 0. Germline V gene sequence: CDR1 MNHEY, CDR2 SVGAGI. This CDR3 spans 15 amino acids. The CDR3 here is CASSYSSGTYNEQFF. Here the CDR3 DNA reads TGTGCCAGCAGTTACTCTAGCGGGACCTACAATGAGCAGTTCTTC.

The rearrangement uses TRBV5-4 and TRBJ1-4, with D perhaps TRBD1 (5 bases). Trimming removed 4 bases from V and 2 bases from J, with 12 bases in between. This CDR3 spans 15 amino acids. Germline CDR1 is SGHNT and CDR2 is YYREEE (reference sequence). CDR3 region: CASSDSKGTNEKLFF. The CDR3 DNA reads TGTGCCAGCAGCGACTCAAAGGGGACTAATGAAAAACTGTTTTTT.

The rearrangement uses TRBV3-1 (or the pseudogene TRBV3-2) and TRBJ1-4, with TRBD1 matching over 7 bases. Germline lookup yields CDR1 LGHDT and CDR2 YNNKEL (reference sequence). J gave up 8 bases and V 2 bases, and 8 bases lay outside the gene matches. CDR3 length: 15 amino acids. The CDR3 sequence: CASSQPGQSIEKLFF. The CDR3 DNA is TGTGCCAGCAGCCAACCGGGACAGTCAATCGAAAAACTGTTTTTT.

The rearrangement uses TRBV7-9 and TRBJ1-2; no definite D call. This CDR3 has 13 amino acids. The germline gives CDR1 SEHNR, CDR2 FQNEAQ (reference sequence). The V and J ends lost 4 bases and 3 bases respectively, with 9 bases between them. CDR3 DNA sequence: TGTGCCAGCAGCTCGACTGGGTACTATGGCTACACCTTC. Encoded protein: CASSSTGYYGYTF.

The CDR3 DNA reads TGTGCCACCAGCAGAGATGACCTAGGGAACACCGGGGAGCTGTTTTTT. The encoded protein is CATSRDDLGNTGELFF. This rearrangement joins TRBV15 to TRBJ2-2; D remains ambiguous. Germline CDR1 LNHNV, CDR2 YYDKDF (reference sequence). This CDR3 has 16 residues. Trimming pared 0 bases from V and 1 base from J, leaving 9 bases between.